This T cell receptor (beta chain) is drawn from a study of beta chain features in type 1 diabetes (dated by TCRdb to about 2018). Regarding the study in general: No differences in mean age, gender distribution, total cell number or subset yield were found between patients and healthy donors. Naive and central memory subsets were obtained from all 30 or so donors, but regulatory and stem cell-like memory subsets were isolated from only 8 patients and roughly 8 healthy donors. The study compared the TCRB repertoires of sorted circulating CD4+ T cell subsets in recently diagnosed type 1 diabetes patients with those in matched healthy donors. A total of approximately 99,000,000 sorted cells were examined across all samples, and RNA yield correlated strongly with the number of cells per subset. The full study reports these points: Because cDNA was sequenced instead of genomic DNA, highly expressing activated cells could be over-represented, though the groups showed no difference in activation or CD3 levels. PCR might favor shorter templates, but patient and control samples were amplified and corrected together, so any skew would affect both groups equally. HLA sub-analyses involved small numbers of individuals, so any influence of HLA type on TCRB rearrangement remained unresolved. At VDJ recombination sites, patients with type 1 diabetes made fewer insertions and deleted more nucleotides, a pattern implying thymic rearrangement abnormalities. Naive, central memory and regulatory TCRB repertoires appeared more similar among patients than among healthy donors. Type 1 diabetes patients showed a moderate but significant shortening of TCRB CDR3 length in all four CD4+ subsets.

From each donor, a single peripheral blood sample of 90 to 150 mL on average was drawn into heparinised tubes. Using a panel that included CD45RO, CCR7, CD25, CD127, CD95 and CD27, naive, central memory, regulatory and stem cell-like memory CD4+ T cells were sorted on a BD FACSAria II. All sorted populations exceeded 95% purity. PBMCs were isolated right away by Lymphoprep density gradient centrifugation and were stained directly, without culture. So that batch effects would be minimized, each experiment stained and sorted samples in pairs, pairing one healthy donor with one patient. The entire amount of isolated RNA was reverse transcribed using the High Capacity cDNA Reverse Transcription Kit, so the sequenced TCRB transcripts were expressed ones. Deep immunoSEQ sequencing was performed on naive, central memory and regulatory T cell samples, with an average of roughly 4 million total reads per sample. Sorted cells were lysed in RLT buffer, and RNA was extracted using DNase-treated RNeasy Micro or Mini kits according to cell number. To prevent cross-contamination, every cell subset was processed on its own, while patient and healthy donor samples were processed together. Using the immunoSEQ multiplex PCR, TCRB sequences were amplified from cDNA into 87-bp fragments spanning the CDR3 region. The amplicons were sequenced using the Illumina HiSeq platform. Per the source publication's procedure: PCR bias was computationally corrected using synthetic template baselines, reads within Hamming distance 2 were collapsed, and singletons that could not be merged were discarded. Reads were aligned against IMGT to assign V, D and J genes, CDR3 length and insertions or deletions at six rearrangement sites. Within each subset, clonotype counts were normalized to the number of sorted cells before true diversity and Gini coefficients were calculated with the tcR R package. Repertoire sharing was quantified using the overlap coefficient calculated on TCRB nucleotide sequences. TCRdb stores this immuneACCESS table with in-frame sequences only. Part of the clones is absent; in the studies checked, under half of the shortfall reflects unresolved V genes, and no reason is known for the rest. Clone size and V and J calls were adopted from that table, with D and trimming inferred from the DNA. Recorded for this sample are 310,000 or so clones; less than 9.5% of them occurred a single time. The top ten clonotypes cover under 0.5% of the sample.

This clone appeared a few times. The specificity of this receptor is unknown. Per-base quality was not reported, and no clone a single base away is much larger than it. The sample taken for sequencing was central memory CD4+ T cells from blood. The sequence was obtained from a woman between 18 and 29 years old in good health.

The CDR3 has the sequence CASSQEPQGVQPQHF. The DNA sequence is TGCGCCAGCAGCCAAGAGCCGCAGGGCGTTCAGCCCCAGCATTTT. The sequence links TRBV4-3 to TRBJ1-5; TRBD1 is possibly the D segment (5 matching bases). The CDR3 goes from the cysteine to the phenylalanine over 15 residues. Only CDR3 DNA is held: 45 bases, read in frame from base 1. The germline V gene supplies CDR1 LGHNA and CDR2 YSLEER. V and J are truncated by 0 bases and 6 bases respectively, leaving an intervening sequence of 12 bases.